These 10 T cell receptor beta chains came from one sample sequenced in a study of identical twins. One entry per CDR3 protein results from TCRdb running MiXCR on the 5' RACE reads. The repertoire holds 1.5 million to 2 million distinct CDR3 sequences, with under 35% as singletons. Source material: cord blood. Receptors originate from a newborn girl in good health.

This clonotype has a handful of counts. The V and J genes are TRBV20-1 and TRBJ1-5; maybe TRBD1 (5 bases). The germline V and J ends were trimmed by 1 base and 6 bases, with 10 bases remaining between them. The CDR3 loop spans 13 amino acids. CDR1 and CDR2 from the germline V gene are DFQATT and SNEGSKA (reference sequence). The CDR3 nucleotides read TGCAGTGCTAGAGGTTATACAGGTCAGCCCCAGCATTTT. Translation gives CSARGYTGQPQHF.

This clonotype has more than one count but fewer than ten. The gene calls are TRBV15 and TRBJ1-2; D unclear. CDR3 length equals 15 residues. Germline CDR1 is LNHNV and CDR2 is YYDKDF (reference sequence). Trimming removed 0 bases from V and 7 bases from J, with 15 bases in between. The CDR3 spells CATSREAGLVGGYTF. CDR3 nucleotides: TGTGCCACCAGCAGAGAAGCGGGTTTGGTAGGTGGCTACACCTTC.

This clonotype was counted only a few times. CDR3 sequence: CASSEPSRTDTQYF. The DNA of the CDR3 is TGTGCCAGCAGTGAACCCAGCAGAACAGATACGCAGTATTTT. The chain joins TRBV6-1 to TRBJ2-3; D not certain. Per germline, CDR1 MNHNS and CDR2 SASEGT. The CDR3 sequence is 14 residues long. V shed 2 bases and J shed 3 bases, with 9 bases lying between them.

This clonotype was detected many times. This chain links TRBV27 with TRBJ2-6, with D perhaps matching TRBD1 (5 bases). Germline V gene data show CDR1 as MNHEY and CDR2 as SMNVEV (reference sequence). The CDR3 is 14 residues long. The V and J ends lost 2 bases and 6 bases respectively, with 8 bases between them. CDR3 in amino acids: CASSLLGQANVLTF. CDR3 sequence (DNA): TGTGCCAGCAGTTTACTAGGACAGGCCAACGTCCTGACTTTC.

The chain recombines TRBV6-2 or TRBV6-3 with TRBJ1-1, with D perhaps TRBD1 (5 bases). V was shortened by 2 bases and J by 4 bases, with 11 bases between the two germline ends. The germline gives CDR1 MNHEY, CDR2 SVGEGT. This CDR3 has 14 amino acids. The CDR3 protein is CASSYRGAATEAFF. The CDR3 coding sequence is TGTGCCAGCAGTTACAGGGGAGCGGCCACTGAAGCTTTCTTT.

The rearrangement joins TRBV7-9 to TRBJ1-4; 7 bases map to TRBD1. The CDR3 length is 15 residues. CDR1 and CDR2 (germline): SEHNR, FQNEAQ (reference sequence). Germline trimming cut 5 bases from V and 5 bases from J; bases unmatched to any gene: 8. CDR3 nucleotide sequence: TGTGCCAGCAGCCCCTGGACAGGCTTGAATGAAAAACTGTTTTTT. Translation gives CASSPWTGLNEKLFF.

CDR3 loop: CAISDWSSGGSYNEQYF. CDR3 nucleotides: TGTGCCATCAGTGACTGGAGTAGCGGGGGCTCCTACAATGAGCAGTACTTC. This chain joins TRBV10-3 and TRBJ2-7; 9 nucleotides line up with TRBD2. V shed 3 bases, J shed 7 bases, and the junction held 16 bases outside the gene matches. The CDR3 has 17 amino acids. Germline CDR1 and CDR2: ENHRY and SYGVKD.

CDR3 sequence reads: CASSSRIGQPNTEAFF. Written as DNA, the CDR3 is TGCGCCAGCAGCTCACGTATCGGACAACCGAACACTGAAGCTTTCTTT. The rearrangement links TRBV5-1 to TRBJ1-1; D perhaps matches TRBD1 (5 bases). This CDR3 is 16 amino acids long. The V end was cut by 3 bases, the J end by 1 base, with 16 bases between. The germline gives CDR1 SGHRS, CDR2 YFSETQ.

The V gene is TRBV10-3, the J gene TRBJ1-6, with TRBD1 as a possible D gene (6 bases). Germline loops: CDR1 ENHRY, CDR2 SYGVKD. V lost 11 bases and J 2 bases, leaving 10 bases between the germline ends. The CDR3 runs 13 residues. In nucleotides, the CDR3 is TGTGCCGCGGGGGGCACCTATAATTCACCCCTCCACTTT. This gives the protein CAAGGTYNSPLHF.

V is TRBV4-2 and J is TRBJ2-2; perhaps TRBD2 as D (6 bases). Germline CDR1 reads LGHNA; CDR2 reads YNFKEQ. This CDR3 comprises 16 residues. Trimming pared 0 bases from V and 8 bases from J, leaving 16 bases between. The CDR3 here is CASSQELALYAGELFF. Here the CDR3 DNA reads TGTGCCAGCAGCCAAGAACTAGCCCTCTATGCTGGGGAGCTGTTTTTT.